Presented here are 9 T cell receptor beta chains from one specimen sequenced in a study of T cells in Graves' hyperthyroidism and ophthalmopathy. Regions amplified from RNA transcripts were the TCR beta CDR3 regions. HTBI primers were used for first-round RT-PCR of the TCR CDR3. A single record per CDR3 protein comes from TCRdb applying MiXCR to the multiplex PCR reads. Of about 520,000 distinct CDR3 sequences in the sample, approximately 25% were seen once. The sample was blood. Receptors were obtained from a woman aged 30 to 39 with Graves' ophthalmopathy.

The sample holds many counts of this clonotype. This rearrangement joins TRBV2 to TRBJ1-5; 8 bases are shared with TRBD1. Germline CDR1 and CDR2: SNHLY and FYNNEI. The CDR3 loop spans 15 amino acids. Unmatched junction bases numbered 9, after V lost 4 bases and J lost 7 bases. The CDR3 reads CASSGGTGGRQPQHF. As DNA, the CDR3 is TGTGCCAGCAGTGGGGGAACAGGGGGGAGACAGCCCCAGCATTTT.

This clonotype was counted at least ten times. The chain carries TRBV6-2 or TRBV6-3 and TRBJ2-5; D ambiguous. This CDR3 contains 14 residues. The V gene lost 6 bases and the J gene lost 1 base, with 12 bases spanning the gap. Germline-derived CDR1 and CDR2 are MNHEY and SVGEGT. CDR3 sequence (DNA): TGTGCCAGCAGGGATTCAGTCACCCAAGAGACCCAGTACTTC. It translates to CASRDSVTQETQYF.

A few counts support this clonotype. The chain combines TRBV7-2 with TRBJ2-5; TRBD2 agrees at 14 bases. J lost 4 bases, V lost 4 bases, and 5 bases had no gene match. The CDR3 has 16 residues. Germline assignment: CDR1 SGHTA and CDR2 FQGNSA. The CDR3, as DNA: TGTGCCAGCAGCTCCCTCGGGACTAGCGGGAGAGAGACCCAGTACTTC. The encoded protein is CASSSLGTSGRETQYF.

This clonotype came up many times. CDR3 sequence: CASSKQDTEAFF. The CDR3, as DNA: TGTGCCAGTAGTAAACAGGACACTGAAGCTTTCTTT. The rearrangement links TRBV19 to TRBJ1-1; weak D call: TRBD1 (5 bases). Trimming shortened V by 4 bases and J by 3 bases, and 6 bases separated the two germline ends. The CDR3 length is 12 residues. The germline CDR1 and CDR2 sequences are LNHDA and SQIVND (reference sequence).

In DNA, the CDR3 is TGTGCCAGCAGCGGCGCAACTAATGAAAAACTGTTTTTT. Residues: CASSGATNEKLFF. V gene TRBV27 combines with J gene TRBJ1-4; D is undetermined. Per the germline V gene, CDR1 is MNHEY and CDR2 is SMNVEV (reference sequence). Trimming left V 6 bases short and J 0 bases short, with 5 bases between. The CDR3 runs to 13 residues.

In DNA, the CDR3 is TGTGCCAGCAGCCCCATGGGCAGGGAGGACTATGGCTACACCTTC. It codes for CASSPMGREDYGYTF. The chain joins TRBV7-3 to TRBJ1-2, with D possibly being TRBD1 (5 bases). The V end was cut by 5 bases, the J end by 3 bases, with 16 bases between. There are 15 residues in the CDR3. CDR1 and CDR2 (germline): SGHTA, FQGTGA.

The sample holds many counts of this clonotype. The chain couples TRBV7-9 to TRBJ2-7; D assignment may be TRBD1 or TRBD2 (5 bases each). Germline V gene lookup returns CDR1 SEHNR and CDR2 FQNEAQ (reference sequence). CDR3 length: 14 amino acids. The V end lost 6 bases, the J end lost 3 bases, and 15 bases lay between the germline ends. CDR3 loop: CASSPDLGDYEQYF. CDR3 nucleotides: TGTGCCAGCAGTCCCGATCTGGGGGACTACGAGCAGTACTTC.

V and J are TRBV11-3 and TRBJ1-2; the D gene is possibly TRBD1 (5 bases). This CDR3 is 15 amino acids long. V dropped 5 bases and J dropped 3 bases, with 16 bases sitting between them. The germline gives CDR1 SGHNT, CDR2 YENEEA. CDR3 sequence (DNA): TGTGCCAGCAGCCCTCGAGGGGCCTCCCACTATGGCTACACCTTC. This sequence encodes CASSPRGASHYGYTF.

This clonotype was recorded many times. V is TRBV7-9 and J is TRBJ2-5, with 8 bases aligning to TRBD1. The CDR3 consists of 14 residues. Germline values: CDR1 SEHNR, CDR2 FQNEAQ (reference sequence). With 5 bases clipped from V and 5 bases from J, the junction kept 7 bases outside the gene matches. The CDR3 region is CASSLTGAGETQYF. The DNA of the CDR3 is TGTGCCAGCAGCCTGACAGGGGCCGGGGAGACCCAGTACTTC.